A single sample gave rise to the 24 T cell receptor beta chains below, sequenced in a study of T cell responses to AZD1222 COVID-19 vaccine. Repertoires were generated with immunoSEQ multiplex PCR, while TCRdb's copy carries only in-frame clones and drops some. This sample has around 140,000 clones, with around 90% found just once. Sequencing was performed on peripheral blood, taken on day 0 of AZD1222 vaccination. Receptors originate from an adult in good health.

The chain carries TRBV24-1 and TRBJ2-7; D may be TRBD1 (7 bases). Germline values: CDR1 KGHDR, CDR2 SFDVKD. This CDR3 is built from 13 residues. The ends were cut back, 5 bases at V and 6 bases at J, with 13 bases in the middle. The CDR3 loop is CATSVRQGGEQYF. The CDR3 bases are TGTGCCACCAGTGTCCGACAGGGAGGCGAGCAGTACTTC.

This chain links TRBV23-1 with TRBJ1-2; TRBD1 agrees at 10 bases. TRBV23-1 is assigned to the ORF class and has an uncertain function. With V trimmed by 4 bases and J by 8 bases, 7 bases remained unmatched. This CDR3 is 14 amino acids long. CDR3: CASSLTDRGEGYTF. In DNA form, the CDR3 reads TGCGCCAGCAGTCTTACGGACAGGGGGGAAGGCTACACCTTC.

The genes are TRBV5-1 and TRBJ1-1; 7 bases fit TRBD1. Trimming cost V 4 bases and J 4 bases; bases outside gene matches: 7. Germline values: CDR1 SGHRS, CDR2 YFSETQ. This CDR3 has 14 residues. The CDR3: CASSRTGVGTEAFF. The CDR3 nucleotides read TGCGCCAGCAGCCGAACAGGGGTCGGCACTGAAGCTTTCTTT.

The CDR3 protein is CASSLDRGQGHGELFF. CDR3 DNA: TGTGCCAGCAGCTTAGATAGGGGACAGGGCCACGGGGAGCTGTTTTTT. The chain combines TRBV11-2 with TRBJ2-2; 9 bases line up with TRBD1. Germline V lookup: CDR1 SGHAT, CDR2 FQNNGV. The CDR3 totals 16 residues. The V segment lost 0 bases and the J segment 7 bases; nucleotides outside the gene matches: 6. Full variable domain (missing parts from reference TRBV11-2 and TRBJ2-2): EAGVAQSPRYKIIEKRQSVAFWCNPISGHATLYWYQQILGQGPKLLIQFQNNGVVDDSQLPKDRFSAERLKGVDSTLKIQPAKLEDSAVYLCASSLDRGQGHGELFFGEGSRLTVL.

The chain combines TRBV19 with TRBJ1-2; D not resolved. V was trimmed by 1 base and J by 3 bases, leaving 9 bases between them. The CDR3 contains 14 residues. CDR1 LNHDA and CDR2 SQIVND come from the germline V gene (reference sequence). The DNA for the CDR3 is TGTGCCAGTAGTATAGTTGGTCGGGACTATGGCTACACCTTC. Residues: CASSIVGRDYGYTF. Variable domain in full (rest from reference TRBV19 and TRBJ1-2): DGGITQSPKYLFRKEGQNVTLSCEQNLNHDAMYWYRQDPGQGLRLIYYSQIVNDFQKGDIAEGYSVSREKKESFPLTVTSAQKNPTAFYLCASSIVGRDYGYTFGSGTRLTVV.

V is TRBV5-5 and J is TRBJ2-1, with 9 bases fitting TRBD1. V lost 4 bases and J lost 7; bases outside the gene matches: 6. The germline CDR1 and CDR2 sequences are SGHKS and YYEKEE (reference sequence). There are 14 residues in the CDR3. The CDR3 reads CASSPGQGWNEQFF. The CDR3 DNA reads TGTGCCAGCAGCCCGGGACAGGGTTGGAATGAGCAGTTCTTC.

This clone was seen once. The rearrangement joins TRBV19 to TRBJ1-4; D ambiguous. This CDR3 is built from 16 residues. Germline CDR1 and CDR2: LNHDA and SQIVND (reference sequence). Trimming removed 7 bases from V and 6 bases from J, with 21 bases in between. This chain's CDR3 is CASTPQARKGYEKLFF. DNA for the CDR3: TGTGCCAGTACTCCACAAGCGCGGAAGGGTTATGAAAAACTGTTTTTT.

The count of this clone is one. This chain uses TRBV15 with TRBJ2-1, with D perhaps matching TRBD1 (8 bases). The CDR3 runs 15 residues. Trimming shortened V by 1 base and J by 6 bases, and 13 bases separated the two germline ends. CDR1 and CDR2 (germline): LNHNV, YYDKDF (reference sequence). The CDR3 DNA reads TGTGCCACCAGCAGAGGGACAGGGAGGGGCAATGAGCAGTTCTTC. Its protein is CATSRGTGRGNEQFF.

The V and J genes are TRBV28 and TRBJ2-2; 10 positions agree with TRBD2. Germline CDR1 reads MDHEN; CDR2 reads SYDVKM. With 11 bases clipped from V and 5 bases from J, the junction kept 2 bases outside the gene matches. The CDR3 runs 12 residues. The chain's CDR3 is CALAGVTGELFF. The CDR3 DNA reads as TGTGCCCTAGCGGGAGTAACCGGGGAGCTGTTTTTT.

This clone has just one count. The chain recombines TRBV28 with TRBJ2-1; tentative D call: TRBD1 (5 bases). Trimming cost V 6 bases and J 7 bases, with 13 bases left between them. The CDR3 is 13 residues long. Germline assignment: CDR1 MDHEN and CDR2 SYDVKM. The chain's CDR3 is CASSPRVRNEQFF. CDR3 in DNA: TGTGCCAGCAGCCCCAGGGTTCGGAATGAGCAGTTCTTC.

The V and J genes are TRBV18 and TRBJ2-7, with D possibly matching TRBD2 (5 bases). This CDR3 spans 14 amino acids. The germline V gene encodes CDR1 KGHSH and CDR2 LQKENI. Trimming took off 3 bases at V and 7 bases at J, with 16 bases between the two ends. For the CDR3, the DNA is TGTGCCAGCTCACCCCCCCGCCCCCCGGGGGAGCAGTACTTC. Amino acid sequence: CASSPPRPPGEQYF.

The DNA for the CDR3 is TGTGCCATAAAGCCTACTAGCGGGAGAAGCACAGATACGCAGTATTTT. Translating it yields CAIKPTSGRSTDTQYF. The V gene is TRBV10-3, the J gene TRBJ2-3; 11 nucleotides line up with TRBD2. Germline-derived CDR1 and CDR2 are ENHRY and SYGVKD. The V gene end was trimmed by 9 bases and the J gene end by 0 bases; junction bases not matched to a gene: 8. The CDR3 runs 16 residues.

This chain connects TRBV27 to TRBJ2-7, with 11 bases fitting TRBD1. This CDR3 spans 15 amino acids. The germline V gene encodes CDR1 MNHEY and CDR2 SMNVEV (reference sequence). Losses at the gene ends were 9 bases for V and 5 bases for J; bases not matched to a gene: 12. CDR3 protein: CASKMGQGGYNEQYF. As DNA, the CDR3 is TGTGCCAGTAAAATGGGACAGGGGGGTTATAACGAGCAGTACTTC.

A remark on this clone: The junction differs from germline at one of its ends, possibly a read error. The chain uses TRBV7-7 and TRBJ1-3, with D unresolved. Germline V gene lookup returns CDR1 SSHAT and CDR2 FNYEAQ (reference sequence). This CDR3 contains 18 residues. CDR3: CASSISPRLIHSGNTIYF. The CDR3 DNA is TGTGCTAGCAGTATTAGCCCGAGATTAATCCACTCTGGAAACACCATATATTTT.

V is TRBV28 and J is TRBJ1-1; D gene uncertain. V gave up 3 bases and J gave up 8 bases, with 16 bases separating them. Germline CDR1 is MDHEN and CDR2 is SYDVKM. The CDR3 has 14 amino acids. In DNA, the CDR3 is TGTGCCAGCAGTTTGGTCGCGGGAGGGAGAGAAGCTTTCTTT. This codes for CASSLVAGGREAFF. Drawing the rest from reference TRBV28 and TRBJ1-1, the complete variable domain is DVKVTQSSRYLVKRTGEKVFLECVQDMDHENMFWYRQDPGLGLRLIYFSYDVKMKEKGDIPEGYSVSREKKERFSLILESASTNQTSMYLCASSLVAGGREAFFGQGTRLTVV.

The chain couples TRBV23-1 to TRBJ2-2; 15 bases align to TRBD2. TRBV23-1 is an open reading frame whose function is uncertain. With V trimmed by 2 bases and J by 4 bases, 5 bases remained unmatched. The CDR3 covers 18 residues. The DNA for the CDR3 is TGCGCCAGCAGTCAAACGGGACTAGCGGGAGGACCCACCGGGGAGCTGTTTTTT. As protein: CASSQTGLAGGPTGELFF.

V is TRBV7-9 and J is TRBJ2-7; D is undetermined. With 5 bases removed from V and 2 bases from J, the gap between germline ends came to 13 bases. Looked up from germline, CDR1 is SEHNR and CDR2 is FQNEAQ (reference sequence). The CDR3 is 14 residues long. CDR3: CASSPRRNTYEQYF. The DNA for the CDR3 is TGTGCCAGCAGCCCCCGTAGGAATACCTACGAGCAGTACTTC.

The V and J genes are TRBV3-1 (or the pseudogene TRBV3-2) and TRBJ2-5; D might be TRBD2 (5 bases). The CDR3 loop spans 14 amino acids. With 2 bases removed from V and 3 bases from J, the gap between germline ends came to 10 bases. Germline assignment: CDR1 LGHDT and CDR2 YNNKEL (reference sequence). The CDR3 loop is CASSQSSREETQYF. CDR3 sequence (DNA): TGTGCCAGCAGCCAATCTAGCAGAGAAGAGACCCAGTACTTC.

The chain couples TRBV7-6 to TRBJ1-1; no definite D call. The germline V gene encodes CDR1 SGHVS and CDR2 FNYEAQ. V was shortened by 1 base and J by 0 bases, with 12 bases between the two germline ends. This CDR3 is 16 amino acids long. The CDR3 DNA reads TGTGCCAGCAGCTTAGGGATTCGGGCAATGAACACTGAAGCTTTCTTT. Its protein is CASSLGIRAMNTEAFF.

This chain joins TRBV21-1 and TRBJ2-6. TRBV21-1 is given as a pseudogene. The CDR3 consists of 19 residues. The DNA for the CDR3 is TGTGCCAGCAGCCCACAAACCCGACGCGAGGGGGGCGGGGCCAACGTCCTGACTTTC. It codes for CASSPQTRREGGGANVLTF.

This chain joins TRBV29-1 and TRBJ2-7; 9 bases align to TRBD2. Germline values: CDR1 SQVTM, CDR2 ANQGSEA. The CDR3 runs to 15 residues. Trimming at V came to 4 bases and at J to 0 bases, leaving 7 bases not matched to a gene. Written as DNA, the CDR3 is TGCAGCGTTGTTAAAGGTAGCGGGAGCTCCTACGAGCAGTACTTC. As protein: CSVVKGSGSSYEQYF.

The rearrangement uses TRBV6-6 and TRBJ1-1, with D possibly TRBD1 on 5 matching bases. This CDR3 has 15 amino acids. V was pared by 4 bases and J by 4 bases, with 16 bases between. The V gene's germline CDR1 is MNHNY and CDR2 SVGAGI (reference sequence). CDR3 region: CASSSTAPRGTEAFF. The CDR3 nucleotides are TGTGCCAGCAGTTCGACAGCCCCCAGAGGCACTGAAGCTTTCTTT.

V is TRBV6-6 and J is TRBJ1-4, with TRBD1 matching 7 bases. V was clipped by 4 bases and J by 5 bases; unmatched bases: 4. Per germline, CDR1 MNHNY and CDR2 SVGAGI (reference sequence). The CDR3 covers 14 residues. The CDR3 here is CASSLTGKNEKLFF. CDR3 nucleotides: TGTGCCAGCAGTTTGACAGGGAAGAATGAAAAACTGTTTTTT.

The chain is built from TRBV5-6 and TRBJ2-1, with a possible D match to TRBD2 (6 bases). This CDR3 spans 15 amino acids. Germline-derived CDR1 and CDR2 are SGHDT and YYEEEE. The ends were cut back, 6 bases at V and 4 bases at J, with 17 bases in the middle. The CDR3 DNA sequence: TGTGCCAGCACCCCGGGTAGCGGATTGTACAATGAGCAGTTCTTC. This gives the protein CASTPGSGLYNEQFF.